The 6 T cell receptor beta chains below all came from one sample that was sequenced in a study of human T cells and chemical hapten exposure. TCRdb reprocessed the RACE reads with MiXCR, giving one entry per CDR3 protein. The sample includes about 84,000 distinct CDR3 sequences, approximately 11% of them seen just once. Noted time point: patch test 3, about 24 weeks after DPC sensitization. Indicated treatment: therapeutic diphenylcyclopropenone sensitization with weekly scalp DPC. This specimen consisted of whole blood, obtained in connection with sensitization to the hapten diphenylcyclopropenone (DPC). The receptors were gathered from a woman between 45 and 65 years old with alopecia areata. Some clones in this sample may be carry-over from other donors' samples.

There are a few counts of this clonotype. This sequence joins TRBV20-1 and TRBJ2-6; D is possibly TRBD1 (5 bases). This CDR3 region has 13 residues. The germline V and J ends were trimmed by 5 bases and 4 bases, with 9 bases remaining between them. From germline, CDR1 is DFQATT and CDR2 SNEGSKA (reference sequence). DNA of the CDR3: TGCAGTGCTCCAGGGTGGGGGGCCAACGTCCTGACTTTC. The encoded protein is CSAPGWGANVLTF.

This clonotype has a count of ten or more. J is TRBJ2-2 and V is TRBV7-3, with 8 bases that match TRBD1. The CDR3 consists of 14 residues. Trimming removed 2 bases from V and 6 bases from J; junction bases left unmatched: 2. Germline CDR1 is SGHTA and CDR2 is FQGTGA. As DNA, the CDR3 is TGTGCCAGCAGCTTACAGGGGGCCTCCGGGGAGCTGTTTTTT. Its translation is CASSLQGASGELFF.

The CDR3 region has the DNA TGTGCCAGCAGCTTTTTTCAGTCAGATACGCAGTATTTT. Amino acid sequence: CASSFFQSDTQYF. V and J are TRBV7-9 and TRBJ2-3; D uncertain. V was pared by 3 bases and J by 4 bases, with 8 bases between. The CDR3 totals 13 residues. Per germline, CDR1 SEHNR and CDR2 FQNEAQ (reference sequence).

The chain is built from TRBV6-2 or TRBV6-3 and TRBJ2-6; no clear D. The germline CDR1 and CDR2 sequences are MNHEY and SVGEGT. V lost 5 bases and J lost 0, with 8 bases in between. This CDR3 contains 15 residues. The CDR3 DNA reads as TGTGCCAGCAGTCCCCCAGGCTCTGGGGCCAACGTCCTGACTTTC. It codes for CASSPPGSGANVLTF.

This clonotype is medium-sized (0.01 to 0.1%) in the sample. This chain connects TRBV12-5 to TRBJ2-7; D is unclear. Germline CDR1 and CDR2: LGHNT and FRNRAP. V was shortened by 7 bases and J by 0 bases, with 10 bases between the two germline ends. There are 13 residues in the CDR3. CDR3 in amino acids: CASALPSSYEQYF. In DNA, the CDR3 is TGTGCTAGTGCTTTACCCAGCTCCTACGAGCAGTACTTC. Drawing the rest from reference TRBV12-5 and TRBJ2-7, the complete variable domain is DARVTQTPRHKVTEMGQEVTMRCQPILGHNTVFWYRQTMMQGLELLAYFRNRAPLDDSGMPKDRFSAEMPDATLATLKIQPSEPRDSAVYFCASALPSSYEQYFGPGTRLTVT.

This clonotype was picked up many times. This chain links TRBV5-1 with TRBJ2-7; 7 bases match TRBD1. Germline V gene sequence: CDR1 SGHRS, CDR2 YFSETQ. V was clipped by 3 bases and J by 5 bases; unmatched bases: 11. This CDR3 contains 15 residues. This CDR3 reads CASSSVMRQGDEQYF. For the CDR3, the DNA is TGCGCCAGCAGCTCGGTAATGAGACAGGGAGACGAGCAGTACTTC.